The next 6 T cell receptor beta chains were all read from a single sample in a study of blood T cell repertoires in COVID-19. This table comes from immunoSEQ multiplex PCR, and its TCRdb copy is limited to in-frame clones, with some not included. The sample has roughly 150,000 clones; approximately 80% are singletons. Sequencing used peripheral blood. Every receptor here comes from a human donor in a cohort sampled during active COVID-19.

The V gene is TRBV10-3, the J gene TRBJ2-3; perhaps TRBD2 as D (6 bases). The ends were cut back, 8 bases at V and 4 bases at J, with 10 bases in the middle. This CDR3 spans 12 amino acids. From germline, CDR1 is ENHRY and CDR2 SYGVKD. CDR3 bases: TGTGCCATCGATTCGGGAGCAGATACGCAGTATTTT. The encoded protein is CAIDSGADTQYF.

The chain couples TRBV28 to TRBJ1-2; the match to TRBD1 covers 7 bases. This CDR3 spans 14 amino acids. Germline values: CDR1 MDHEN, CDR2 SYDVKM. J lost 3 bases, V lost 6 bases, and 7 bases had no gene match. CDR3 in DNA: TGTGCCAGCAGCGGACTCGACAGGGACTATGGCTACACCTTC. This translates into CASSGLDRDYGYTF.

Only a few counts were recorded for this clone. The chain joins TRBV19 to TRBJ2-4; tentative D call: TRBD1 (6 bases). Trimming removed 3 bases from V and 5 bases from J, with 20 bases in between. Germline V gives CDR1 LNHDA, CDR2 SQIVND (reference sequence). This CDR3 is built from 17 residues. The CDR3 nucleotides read TGTGCCAGTAGTATTCGCTCGGGCAGGGGCGGAGAAAACATTCAGTACTTC. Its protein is CASSIRSGRGGENIQYF.

CDR3 protein: CATKGRRGTDTQYF. In DNA, the CDR3 is TGTGCCACCAAAGGCAGACGAGGGACAGATACGCAGTATTTT. The V gene is TRBV24-1, the J gene TRBJ2-3, with D maybe TRBD2 (5 bases). The germline CDR1 and CDR2 sequences are KGHDR and SFDVKD. There are 14 residues in the CDR3. With 8 bases removed from V and 3 bases from J, the gap between germline ends came to 14 bases.

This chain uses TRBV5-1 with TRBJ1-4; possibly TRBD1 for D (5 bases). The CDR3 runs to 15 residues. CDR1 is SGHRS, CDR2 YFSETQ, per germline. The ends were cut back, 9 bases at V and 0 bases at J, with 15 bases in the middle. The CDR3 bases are TGCGCCACCAGGACAACGGTGACAACTAATGAAAAACTGTTTTTT. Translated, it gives CATRTTVTTNEKLFF.

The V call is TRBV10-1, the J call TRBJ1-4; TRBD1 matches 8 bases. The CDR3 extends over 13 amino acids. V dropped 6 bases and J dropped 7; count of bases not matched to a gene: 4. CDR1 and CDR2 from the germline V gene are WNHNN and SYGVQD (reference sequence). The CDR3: CASSDRGGEKLFF. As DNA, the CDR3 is TGCGCCAGCAGCGACAGGGGCGGTGAAAAACTGTTTTTT.